This T cell receptor (beta chain) was sequenced in a study of cytomegalovirus exposure and HLA in healthy donors. The overall study: The roughly 670 first-cohort repertoires shared a platform with the 100 to 150 validation repertoires, as reported in a later analysis.

General study results and limits: The study listed approximately 160 cytomegalovirus-associated TCR beta chains. A subsequent analysis found that TCR clusters from the first cohort also tended to co-occur in the 120 or so validation repertoires, with less than 95% of cluster scores above 0. Testing in vitro showed three CMV-associated chains specific for CMV antigens.

V was trimmed by 1 base and J by 1 base, leaving 16 bases between them. This CDR3 region has 17 residues. Germline CDR1 SGHTA, CDR2 FQGNSA. Measured with immunoSEQ multiplex PCR; TCRdb has only the in-frame clones, and not every one. The table records fewer than 400,000 clones, 75% to 90% of them present only once. This clone was counted a single time. Its target is unknown. The J gene is TRBJ1-2, the V gene TRBV7-2; D gene uncertain. The sequencing sample was made of PBMCs. This TCR came from a woman aged 18-35 years in good health and CMV-seronegative. The CDR3 region has the DNA TGTGCCAGCAGCTTAGATGGTCGGTCCGTCCTTAACTATGGCTACACCTTC. This encodes CASSLDGRSVLNYGYTF.